Shown below are 7 T cell receptor beta chains from a single sample sequenced in a study of stem cell transplantation in POMP-related autoinflammatory disease. Study findings and constraints: Across all analyzed T-cell subsets, patients with PRAID tended toward reduced diversity and increased clonality. Fewer unique TRB V-J gene pairings were identified in patients with PRAID.

Their antigens are not known. Sequencing used immunoSEQ multiplex PCR; TCRdb keeps in-frame clones, though not all of them. In the table there are some 11,000 clones, around 87% of which are singletons. Sequencing was performed on CD8+ T cells from PBMCs, taken before stem cell transplantation. These receptors all stem from a human donor with POMP-related autoinflammation and immune dysregulation (PRAID).

V gene TRBV7-9 combines with J gene TRBJ2-5; D is ambiguous. The V gene lost 3 bases and the J gene lost 2 bases, with 7 bases spanning the gap. CDR1 and CDR2 (germline): SEHNR, FQNEAQ (reference sequence). The CDR3 is made up of 13 amino acids. CDR3: CASSFPAQETQYF. In DNA form, the CDR3 reads TGTGCCAGCAGCTTCCCAGCACAAGAGACCCAGTACTTC. The full variable domain, its missing parts supplied by reference TRBV7-9 and TRBJ2-5, is DTGVSQNPRHKITKRGQNVTFRCDPISEHNRLYWYRQTLGQGPEFLTYFQNEAQLEKSRLLSDRFSAERPKGSFSTLEIQRTEQGDSAMYLCASSFPAQETQYFGPGTRLLVL.

This chain uses TRBV2 with TRBJ1-1; D is perhaps TRBD1 (6 bases). The CDR3 loop spans 14 amino acids. In germline, CDR1 is SNHLY, CDR2 FYNNEI. V was pared by 6 bases and J by 1 base, with 12 bases between. The CDR3 DNA reads as TGTGCCAGCAGGGCGGGACAACAGAACACTGAAGCTTTCTTT. This translates into CASRAGQQNTEAFF.

The chain couples TRBV9 to TRBJ2-3, with D hard to call. The CDR3 spans 15 residues. Trimming removed 4 bases from V and 4 bases from J, with 16 bases in between. Germline lookup yields CDR1 SGDLS and CDR2 YYNGEE. CDR3 residues: CASSSSGVSPDTQYF. In DNA, the CDR3 is TGTGCCAGCAGCTCCTCAGGCGTTAGTCCAGATACGCAGTATTTT.

This chain uses TRBV4-1 with TRBJ2-7; the match to TRBD2 covers 7 bases. V was clipped by 1 base and J by 4 bases; unmatched bases: 7. The CDR3 runs 15 residues. Germline-derived CDR1 and CDR2 are MGHRA and YSYEKL. CDR3 protein: CASSQGGGGTYEQYF. In nucleotides, the CDR3 is TGCGCCAGCAGCCAAGGCGGCGGGGGAACATACGAGCAGTACTTC.

The chain joins TRBV6-6 to TRBJ2-7; tentatively, D is TRBD1 (6 bases). Trimming removed 6 bases at V and 5 bases at J, with 17 bases between. Germline CDR1 and CDR2: MNHNY and SVGAGI (reference sequence). CDR3 size: 14 residues. The CDR3 bases are TGTGCCAGCAGCCCCAGGGGTCTGACAAACGAGCAGTACTTC. Protein sequence: CASSPRGLTNEQYF.

The chain combines TRBV29-1 with TRBJ1-2; maybe TRBD1 (5 bases). V was shortened by 7 bases and J by 0 bases, with 15 bases between the two germline ends. The V gene's germline CDR1 is SQVTM and CDR2 ANQGSEA. The CDR3 is made up of 14 amino acids. The CDR3 is CSAPTGPANYGYTF. In DNA form, the CDR3 reads TGCAGCGCTCCTACAGGTCCCGCTAACTATGGCTACACCTTC.

V usage is TRBV7-6 and J usage is TRBJ2-2; D possibly corresponds to TRBD1 (6 bases). This CDR3 is 15 amino acids long. V shed 3 bases and J shed 4 bases, with 12 bases lying between them. CDR1 and CDR2 (germline): SGHVS, FNYEAQ. The CDR3: CASSLKTGLTGELFF. DNA for the CDR3: TGTGCCAGCAGCTTGAAAACAGGGCTCACCGGGGAGCTGTTTTTT.